This entry lists 29 T cell receptor beta chains sequenced from one sample in a study of CD8 T cells in ankylosing spondylitis. Each CDR3 protein gets one entry after TCRdb re-called the 5' RACE reads with MiXCR. The sample lists 150,000 to 250,000 distinct CDR3 sequences, about 13% occurring once. The sample consisted of blood, either unsorted or a sorted T cell fraction (not recorded which). The source is a male donor with ankylosing spondylitis or in good health (not recorded which).

The rearrangement uses TRBV2 and TRBJ2-1; 10 bases agree with TRBD1. The CDR3 spans 16 residues. The germline V gene encodes CDR1 SNHLY and CDR2 FYNNEI. J gave up 6 bases and V 1 base, and 6 bases lay outside the gene matches. CDR3 nucleotide sequence: TGTGCCAGCAGTGAAGGCCGGACAGGGGGAGGCAATGAGCAGTTCTTC. Its translation is CASSEGRTGGGNEQFF.

A word on this clonotype: The junction departs from germline at one end; a sequencing error may be responsible. The chain recombines TRBV14 with TRBJ2-5; D may be TRBD1 (5 bases). Germline CDR1 reads SGHDN; CDR2 reads FVKESK. The CDR3 has 13 residues. This CDR3 reads CASSQGVSETQYF. In DNA, the CDR3 is TGTGCCAGCAGTCAAGGGGTTAGTGAGACCCAGTACTTC. Together with reference TRBV14 and TRBJ2-5, the CDR3 gives the full variable domain: EAGVTQFPSHSVIEKGQTVTLRCDPISGHDNLYWYRRVMGKEIKFLLHFVKESKQDESGMPNNRFLAERTGGTYSTLKVQPAELEDSGVYFCASSQGVSETQYFGPGTRLLVL.

This clonotype was counted between two and nine times. This rearrangement joins TRBV30 to TRBJ2-3; D remains unclear. V shed 3 bases and J shed 0 bases, with 10 bases lying between them. This CDR3 comprises 14 residues. Germline assignment: CDR1 GTSNPN and CDR2 SVGIG (reference sequence). CDR3 bases: TGTGCCTGGAGCTTAGCCTCTAGCACAGATACGCAGTATTTT. Its translation is CAWSLASSTDTQYF.

This clonotype was seen only a few times. This sequence joins TRBV5-6 and TRBJ2-7; 11 bases match TRBD1. CDR1 SGHDT and CDR2 YYEEEE come from the germline V gene. The CDR3 has 15 amino acids. J lost 3 bases, V lost 4 bases, and 6 bases had no gene match. CDR3 in DNA: TGTGCCAGCAGCCTCGGGACAGGGGGATACTACGAGCAGTACTTC. This gives the protein CASSLGTGGYYEQYF.

The gene calls are TRBV27 and TRBJ2-3, with no clear D. V gave up 2 bases and J gave up 3 bases, with 6 bases separating them. Germline values: CDR1 MNHEY, CDR2 SMNVEV (reference sequence). This CDR3 spans 13 amino acids. The CDR3 reads CASSLLGTDTQYF. CDR3 sequence (DNA): TGTGCCAGCAGTTTACTGGGGACAGATACGCAGTATTTT.

This chain links TRBV5-6 with TRBJ1-1, with 7 bases aligning to TRBD1. The CDR3 extends over 18 amino acids. Germline trimming cut 1 base from V and 1 base from J; bases unmatched to any gene: 13. Germline V gene data show CDR1 as SGHDT and CDR2 as YYEEEE. The chain's CDR3 is CASSLLARGLEGNTEAFF. CDR3 nucleotides: TGTGCCAGCAGCTTGTTGGCCAGGGGGTTAGAGGGGAACACTGAAGCTTTCTTT.

This chain joins TRBV12-2 and TRBJ2-5. TRBV12-2 is tagged as a pseudogene. This CDR3 region has 15 residues. CDR3 region: CASRTRRLSQETQYF. DNA for the CDR3: TGTGCAAGTCGCACGCGGCGGCTATCCCAAGAGACCCAGTACTTC.

CDR3 bases: TGCGCCAGCAGCCAGTGGGGCGGGGATCAGCCCCAGCATTTT. Protein sequence: CASSQWGGDQPQHF. The chain links TRBV4-1 to TRBJ1-5; a weak D match, TRBD1 (5 bases). The length of the CDR3 is 14 residues. The germline gives CDR1 MGHRA, CDR2 YSYEKL. V gave up 3 bases and J gave up 5 bases, with 11 bases separating them.

This clonotype came up a few times. This chain connects TRBV4-1 to TRBJ1-3; maybe TRBD1 (6 bases). Trimming removed 5 bases at V and 0 bases at J, with 11 bases between. The CDR3 extends over 15 amino acids. Germline-derived CDR1 and CDR2 are MGHRA and YSYEKL. The CDR3 bases are TGCGCCAGCAGCTACCGACAGGTCTCTGGAAACACCATATATTTT. Translation gives CASSYRQVSGNTIYF.

At least ten counts were recorded for this clonotype. CDR3 bases: TGTGCCAGCTCAGACAGGGGGTGGAACACTGAAGCTTTCTTT. Translating gives CASSDRGWNTEAFF. The gene calls are TRBV18 and TRBJ1-1; 9 nucleotides align to TRBD1. The germline V gene encodes CDR1 KGHSH and CDR2 LQKENI. The ends lost 5 bases at V and 1 base at J; junction bases unmatched: 2. The CDR3 consists of 14 residues.

This clonotype was seen only a few times. This chain connects TRBV10-1 to TRBJ2-3, with D maybe TRBD1 (5 bases). Germline assignment: CDR1 WNHNN and CDR2 SYGVQD (reference sequence). CDR3 length equals 16 residues. The ends were cut back, 0 bases at V and 6 bases at J, with 16 bases in the middle. CDR3: CASSESVGPAEDTQYF. In nucleotides, the CDR3 is TGCGCCAGCAGTGAGTCCGTGGGGCCCGCCGAGGATACGCAGTATTTT.

The chain is built from TRBV27 and TRBJ2-7; D unresolved. Trimming removed 0 bases at V and 0 bases at J, with 9 bases between. Germline loops: CDR1 MNHEY, CDR2 SMNVEV (reference sequence). This CDR3 is built from 15 residues. In nucleotides, the CDR3 is TGTGCCAGCAGTTTATCTCCTGCAGTCTCCTACGAGCAGTACTTC. It encodes CASSLSPAVSYEQYF.

This clonotype was seen more than once but under ten times. The gene calls are TRBV20-1 and TRBJ2-3; 12 positions agree with TRBD2. Germline CDR1 reads DFQATT; CDR2 reads SNEGSKA (reference sequence). CDR3 length: 15 amino acids. The V gene end was trimmed by 6 bases and the J gene end by 4 bases; junction bases not matched to a gene: 8. The CDR3 loop is CSAHPRLAGADTQYF. CDR3 DNA sequence: TGCAGTGCCCATCCCCGACTAGCGGGGGCAGATACGCAGTATTTT.

The chain carries TRBV3-1 and TRBJ2-1, with D maybe TRBD2 (7 bases). Germline values: CDR1 LGHDT, CDR2 YNNKEL (reference sequence). There are 16 residues in the CDR3. V gave up 6 bases and J gave up 7 bases, with 22 bases separating them. The CDR3 is CASSRPGRGAANEQFF. CDR3 bases: TGTGCCAGCAGTCGCCCGGGGAGGGGGGCGGCGAATGAGCAGTTCTTC.

The chain has TRBV20-1 and TRBJ2-1; 7 bases agree with TRBD2. Germline CDR1 is DFQATT and CDR2 is SNEGSKA (reference sequence). This CDR3 spans 15 amino acids. J was trimmed by 2 bases and V by 0 bases; bases with no gene match: 4. The CDR3 DNA follows: TGCAGTGCTAGAGACCTTGGGGGGGCCTACAATGAGCAGTTCTTC. Protein product: CSARDLGGAYNEQFF.

The chain is built from TRBV6-2 or TRBV6-3 and TRBJ1-5; tentatively, D is TRBD1 (6 bases). Germline V gene lookup returns CDR1 MNHEY and CDR2 SVGEGT. Trimming stripped 2 bases from V and 2 bases from J, with 16 bases between. The CDR3 is 17 residues long. The DNA for the CDR3 is TGTGCCAGCAGTTACAACAGGGCCCACGGGGGCAATCAGCCCCAGCATTTT. Amino acid sequence: CASSYNRAHGGNQPQHF.

This clonotype was counted between two and nine times. The CDR3 spells CASSLDGSHLSTDTQYF. The CDR3 DNA reads as TGTGCCAGCAGCTTAGATGGGTCCCACCTTAGCACAGATACGCAGTATTTT. This chain links TRBV11-2 with TRBJ2-3, with D unresolved. V dropped 0 bases and J dropped 0 bases, with 13 bases sitting between them. The germline V gene has CDR1 SGHAT and CDR2 FQNNGV. The CDR3 contains 17 residues.

This chain links TRBV19 with TRBJ2-1, with D perhaps TRBD1 or TRBD2 (5 bases each). The germline V gene has CDR1 LNHDA and CDR2 SQIVND (reference sequence). CDR3 length: 16 amino acids. Trimming pared 8 bases from V and 6 bases from J, leaving 23 bases between. Written as DNA, the CDR3 is TGTGCCAGTTCCCCGGGGCATCAGGGCGGAGGCAATGAGCAGTTCTTC. It encodes CASSPGHQGGGNEQFF.

This clonotype was recorded many times. CDR3 DNA: TGCGCCAGCAGCTTGGGGACACTTGGAAACACCATATATTTT. Encoded protein: CASSLGTLGNTIYF. The V and J genes are TRBV5-1 and TRBJ1-3, with D possibly being TRBD1 (5 bases). The CDR3 totals 14 residues. Between the trimmed V and J ends, which lost 0 bases and 3 bases, there was a span of 7 bases. Germline V lookup: CDR1 SGHRS, CDR2 YFSETQ.

This clonotype was counted at least ten times. The chain joins TRBV7-9 to TRBJ2-1, with TRBD2 identical over 7 bases. V shed 5 bases and J 0 bases; nucleotides not matched to a gene: 7. The CDR3 consists of 16 residues. The germline V gene encodes CDR1 SEHNR and CDR2 FQNEAQ (reference sequence). CDR3 nucleotides: TGTGCCAGCAGCCCCAGCGGCGGGAGCTCCTACAATGAGCAGTTCTTC. The encoded protein is CASSPSGGSSYNEQFF.

This clonotype was detected only a few times. The chain uses TRBV27 and TRBJ1-2, with D perhaps matching TRBD1 (5 bases). The CDR3 is 13 amino acids. Germline lookup yields CDR1 MNHEY and CDR2 SMNVEV (reference sequence). Trimming left V 2 bases short and J 4 bases short, with 8 bases between. The CDR3 nucleotides read TGTGCCAGCAGTTTAAGGGGAGGCTATGGCTACACCTTC. As protein: CASSLRGGYGYTF.

There are many counts of this clonotype. J is TRBJ2-1 and V is TRBV12-3 or TRBV12-4, with D maybe TRBD2 (6 bases). The CDR3 covers 12 residues. V was pared by 5 bases and J by 8 bases, with 10 bases between. CDR3: CASSPGGDEQFF. The CDR3 DNA is TGTGCCAGCAGTCCGGGCGGGGATGAGCAGTTCTTC.

The chain combines TRBV24-1 with TRBJ2-2; D call uncertain. The CDR3 is 15 residues long. Germline V gives CDR1 KGHDR, CDR2 SFDVKD. Trimming pared 4 bases from V and 4 bases from J, leaving 12 bases between. CDR3 protein: CATSDPREVTGELFF. In DNA, the CDR3 is TGTGCCACCAGTGACCCAAGGGAAGTCACCGGGGAGCTGTTTTTT.

There are a few counts of this clonotype. The chain has TRBV29-1 and TRBJ2-3, with D possibly matching TRBD2 (6 bases). This CDR3 is built from 12 residues. Germline assignment: CDR1 SQVTM and CDR2 ANQGSEA. V dropped 7 bases and J dropped 1 base, with 9 bases sitting between them. The CDR3 nucleotides read TGCAGCGCCTGGGGGGGCACAGATACGCAGTATTTT. Protein sequence: CSAWGGTDTQYF.

This clonotype was found a few times. The V and J genes are TRBV12-3 or TRBV12-4 and TRBJ2-4; 8 bases are shared with TRBD1. The CDR3 runs 14 residues. V lost 7 bases to trimming and J lost 6 bases; unmatched junction nucleotides: 8. DNA of the CDR3: TGTGCCAGCACCTTCGGACAGGGACGAAACATTCAGTACTTC. Encoded protein: CASTFGQGRNIQYF.

V gene TRBV12-3 or TRBV12-4 combines with J gene TRBJ2-2; D remains ambiguous. The CDR3 is 12 residues long. Trimming took off 6 bases at V and 5 bases at J, with 7 bases between the two ends. This CDR3 reads CASRSSTGELFF. The DNA for the CDR3 is TGTGCCAGCAGGAGTTCGACCGGGGAGCTGTTTTTT.

The chain carries TRBV4-1 and TRBJ2-7; tentatively, D is TRBD1 (6 bases). Germline values: CDR1 MGHRA, CDR2 YSYEKL. Trimming left V 1 base short and J 1 base short, with 11 bases between. CDR3 size: 15 residues. The CDR3 DNA reads TGCGCCAGCAGCCAAGGGGGAACAGGGTCCTACGAGCAGTACTTC. This sequence encodes CASSQGGTGSYEQYF.

The rearrangement links TRBV7-9 to TRBJ1-3; 8 nucleotides agree with TRBD1. The CDR3 spans 17 residues. The trim removed 5 bases at V and 1 base at J, leaving 10 bases unmatched. Germline CDR1 and CDR2: SEHNR and FQNEAQ (reference sequence). The CDR3 protein is CASSPTIRQGSGNTIYF. CDR3 bases: TGTGCCAGCAGCCCTACCATTCGACAGGGGTCTGGAAACACCATATATTTT.

The chain carries TRBV9 and TRBJ2-7; the D is unclear. Germline V gene lookup returns CDR1 SGDLS and CDR2 YYNGEE. Trimming stripped 0 bases from V and 3 bases from J, with 10 bases between. The CDR3 runs 14 residues. This chain's CDR3 is CASSVVEQSYEQYF. In nucleotides, the CDR3 is TGTGCCAGCAGCGTAGTGGAACAGAGCTACGAGCAGTACTTC.